This T cell receptor beta chain was sequenced for a study of T cells after yellow fever vaccination. A process of 5'RACE template switching, which added a universal primer site and UMIs, was used to make TCR cDNA. TCRdb reprocessed the 5' RACE reads with MiXCR, giving one entry per CDR3 protein. The sample comprises some 240,000 distinct CDR3 sequences, 5.2% of which are singletons, and around 3.5% rests with the top ten. V was pared by 4 bases and J by 2 bases, with 5 bases of the junction left unmatched. CDR3 length: 15 amino acids. In germline, CDR1 is MDHEN, CDR2 SYDVKM. The clonotype originates from a man younger than 30 who received the YFV17D yellow fever vaccine. This specimen consisted of CD4+ T cells sorted from PBMCs, obtained on the day of the yellow fever booster vaccination. This chain links TRBV28 with TRBJ1-2, with 9 bases aligning to TRBD1. CDR3 sequence: CASSSSGQGNYGYTF. The CDR3 bases are TGTGCCAGCAGTTCATCGGGACAGGGAAACTATGGCTACACCTTC.